The entry that follows covers one T cell receptor (beta chain) sequence. The CDR3 contains 15 residues. With 0 bases clipped from V and 4 bases from J, the junction kept 0 bases outside the gene matches. Germline-derived CDR1 and CDR2 are MNHNY and SVGAGI (reference sequence). The data originate from a study of technical replicates of blood from a few donors. Assay used: immunoSEQ multiplex PCR; TCRdb lists only in-frame clones, some missing. Of under 100,000 clones listed, around 96% were seen once; the top ten hold about 0.3%. The specimen was T cells isolated from PBMCs. This sequence was found in a human donor in good health. J is TRBJ2-3 and V is TRBV6-6; the match to TRBD1 covers 11 bases. The CDR3 coding sequence is TGTGCCAGCAGTTACTCGGGACAGGGGGCAGATACGCAGTATTTT. Its translation: CASSYSGQGADTQYF.